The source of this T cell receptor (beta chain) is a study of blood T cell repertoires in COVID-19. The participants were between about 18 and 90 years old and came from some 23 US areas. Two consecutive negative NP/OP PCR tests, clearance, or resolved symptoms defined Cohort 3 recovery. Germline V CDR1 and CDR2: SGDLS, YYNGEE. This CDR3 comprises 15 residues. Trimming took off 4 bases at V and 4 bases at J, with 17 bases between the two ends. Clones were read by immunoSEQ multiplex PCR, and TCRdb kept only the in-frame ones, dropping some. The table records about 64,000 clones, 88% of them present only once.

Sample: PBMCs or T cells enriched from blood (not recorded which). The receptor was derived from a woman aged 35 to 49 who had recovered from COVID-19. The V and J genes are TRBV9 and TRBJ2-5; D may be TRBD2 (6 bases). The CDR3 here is CASSTHAGIGETQYF. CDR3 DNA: TGTGCCAGCAGCACTCATGCGGGGATTGGAGAGACCCAGTACTTC. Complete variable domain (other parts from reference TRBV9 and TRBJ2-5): DSGVTQTPKHLITATGQRVTLRCSPRSGDLSVYWYQQSLDQGLQFLIQYYNGEERAKGNILERFSAQQFPDLHSELNLSSLELGDSALYFCASSTHAGIGETQYFGPGTRLLVL.